A selection of T cell receptor beta chains follows, all from one sample in a study of blood T cell repertoires in COVID-19. Using immunoSEQ multiplex PCR, the repertoire was profiled, and TCRdb retains in-frame clones only, with some absent. Among 200,000 to 250,000 clones, roughly 76% were seen once, and the ten largest hold 7.5% to 8%. Input material: peripheral blood. The receptors derive from a woman older than 75 with COVID-19, enrolled during active disease. The CDR3 runs from the conserved cysteine through the conserved F or W. D genes are given only for firm matches. For some rows the clone size is stated as once, few or many, or as a class when expanded; others skip it.

-,TRBD2,TRBJ2-5,TRBV2,CATRLAGETQYF,TGTGCCACGCGACTAGCGGGAGAGACCCAGTACTTC
few,-,TRBJ1-1,TRBV30,CAWSARSGYTEAFF,TGTGCCTGGAGTGCTAGGTCGGGGTACACTGAAGCTTTCTTT
-,-,TRBJ2-3,TRBV30,CAWKGSDTQYF,TGTGCCTGGAAGGGGTCAGATACGCAGTATTTT
few,TRBD1,TRBJ1-1,TRBV4-1,CASRLQGGQGKAFF,TGCGCCAGCAGGCTACAAGGAGGACAGGGGAAAGCTTTCTTT
-,-,TRBJ1-1,TRBV5-1,CASSLGGRQAEAFF,TGCGCCAGCAGCTTGGGGGGGAGGCAAGCTGAAGCTTTCTTT
-,-,TRBJ2-5,TRBV5-1,CATASGVVETQYF,TGCGCCACCGCCTCGGGGGTGGTCGAGACCCAGTACTTC
-,-,TRBJ2-5,TRBV19,CASSIGQQETQYF,TGTGCCAGTAGTATAGGACAGCAAGAGACCCAGTACTTC
-,-,TRBJ1-3,TRBV18,CASSPSFGRGSGNTIYF,TGTGCCAGCTCACCATCGTTCGGGAGGGGCTCTGGAAACACCATATATTTT
few,TRBD2,TRBJ2-2,TRBV30,CAFLQRGGRFWTGELFF,TGTGCCTTCTTGCAGCGGGGGGGACGGTTTTGGACCGGGGAGCTGTTTTTT
-,-,TRBJ1-1,TRBV29-1,CSARQMNTEAFF,TGCAGCGCGCGACAGATGAACACTGAAGCTTTCTTT
-,-,TRBJ1-5,TRBV5-6,CASSLVGGNQPQHF,TGTGCCAGCAGCTTGGTCGGGGGTAATCAGCCCCAGCATTTT
-,-,TRBJ1-1,TRBV19,CASISTGNTEAFF,TGTGCCAGTATCAGTACAGGAAACACTGAAGCTTTCTTT
-,TRBD1,TRBJ2-1,TRBV24-1,CATSDPVERDRQFF,TGTGCCACCAGTGATCCGGTCGAAAGGGACAGGCAGTTCTTC
once,TRBD1,TRBJ2-7,TRBV6-1,CASSEWDSASYEQYF,TGTGCCAGCAGTGAATGGGACAGTGCTTCGTACGAGCAGTACTTC
-,-,TRBJ2-5,TRBV12-5,CASRIEGSETQYF,TGTGCTAGTCGGATCGAGGGTTCAGAGACCCAGTACTTC
-,-,TRBJ2-7,TRBV2,CASRAGDGSSYEQYF,TGTGCCAGCAGGGCCGGGGACGGGAGCTCCTACGAGCAGTACTTC
-,TRBD1,TRBJ2-3,TRBV6-5,CASSLDRAVDTQYF,TGTGCCAGCAGCCTTGACAGGGCGGTAGATACGCAGTATTTT
-,TRBD2,TRBJ2-1,TRBV5-1,CASSYTYTGLAGEQFF,TGCGCCAGCAGCTATACGTACACTGGACTAGCTGGTGAGCAGTTCTTC
-,-,TRBJ2-7,TRBV24-1,CATSDSRAPRNEQYF,TGTGCCACCAGTGATTCGCGGGCCCCAAGAAACGAGCAGTACTTC
-,TRBD1,TRBJ1-1,TRBV5-1,CASSTGQVNTEAFF,TGCGCCAGCAGCACCGGACAGGTGAACACTGAAGCTTTCTTT
-,-,TRBJ2-1,TRBV7-9,CASSFRGADNEQFF,TGTGCCAGCAGCTTCAGGGGGGCAGACAATGAGCAGTTCTTC
-,-,TRBJ2-5,TRBV7-9,CASSLDSYQETQYF,TGTGCCAGCAGCTTAGATTCGTACCAAGAGACCCAGTACTTC
-,-,TRBJ1-4,TRBV30,CAWRGGGSEKLFF,TGTGCCTGGAGGGGGGGCGGGAGCGAAAAACTGTTTTTT
few,TRBD1,TRBJ1-2,TRBV7-8,CASSVGTGVNYGYTF,TGTGCCAGCAGCGTGGGGACAGGGGTTAACTATGGCTACACCTTC
once,-,TRBJ2-7,TRBV2,CASSEVRTAAYEQYF,TGTGCCAGCAGTGAAGTGAGGACAGCCGCCTACGAGCAGTACTTC
-,-,TRBJ2-3,TRBV11-2,CASSLQLSTDTQYF,TGTGCCAGCAGCTTACAACTCTCCACAGATACGCAGTATTTT
-,TRBD1,TRBJ1-5,TRBV5-6,CASSADRGQGNQPQHF,TGTGCCAGCAGCGCAGACAGGGGGCAGGGCAATCAGCCCCAGCATTTT
-,TRBD2,TRBJ2-3,TRBV5-1,CASRAGTSGTDTQYF,TGCGCCAGCAGGGCCGGGACTAGCGGCACAGATACGCAGTATTTT